These T cell receptor beta chains were read from a single sample in a study of control samples from healthy donors and cancer patients. Profiled with immunoSEQ multiplex PCR; TCRdb holds only in-frame clones, not every one. This sample yields some 95,000 clones, of which 92% are seen a single time; around 3% belongs to the top ten. The sample consisted of blood. The source is a human donor in good health. The donor label of this sample is uncertain. Both conserved end residues are part of each CDR3. The D gene is left open where the match is weak. Rows may omit the clone size; those that give it use once, few, many or a size class.

TRBV7-9	TRBD1	once	16	TRBJ1-2	TGTGCCAGCAGCTTAGCGCCCCGGACAGGGGGCTATGGCTACACCTTC	CASSLAPRTGGYGYTF
TRBV3-1/TRBV3-2	NA	NA	16	TRBJ2-1	TGTGCCAGCAGCCAAGATAGGAGGGGAGGCGGGAATGAGCAGTTCTTC	CASSQDRRGGGNEQFF
TRBV6-2/TRBV6-3	TRBD1	NA	15	TRBJ1-5	TGTGCCAGCAGTTTGGGGGACAGGGGCGTTCAGCCCCAGCATTTT	CASSLGDRGVQPQHF
TRBV3-1/TRBV3-2	NA	NA	12	TRBJ2-1	TGTGCCAGCAGCCAAGATTACAATGAGCAGTTCTTC	CASSQDYNEQFF
TRBV27	NA	NA	16	TRBJ1-2	TGTGCCAGCAGTTTTACTGGGTTGGGATCAAACTATGGCTACACCTTC	CASSFTGLGSNYGYTF
TRBV28	TRBD2	NA	14	TRBJ2-7	TGTGCCAGCAGTTTCCGCGGGGGGGCAAACGAGCAGTACTTC	CASSFRGGANEQYF
TRBV10-2	NA	NA	14	TRBJ1-5	TGCGCCAGCGTGACGTCGGAAGAGGATCAGCCCCAGCATTTT	CASVTSEEDQPQHF
TRBV5-1	NA	NA	13	TRBJ2-7	TGCGCCAGCAGCTTGGGACAGACGGGGGAGCAGTACTTC	CASSLGQTGEQYF
TRBV9	NA	NA	13	TRBJ1-3	TGTGCCAGCAGGGGTGGAAAGGGAAACACCATATATTTT	CASRGGKGNTIYF
TRBV9	TRBD2	NA	16	TRBJ2-7	TGTGCCAGCAGCCCCGAAGCGGGGACTAGAGTCTACGAGCAGTACTTC	CASSPEAGTRVYEQYF